Each of the 24 T cell receptor beta chains below was sequenced from the same sample in a study of blood T cell repertoires in COVID-19. The assay was immunoSEQ multiplex PCR, and TCRdb's table has in-frame clones only and misses some. The table has roughly 170,000 clones, 84% seen once. The sample was PBMCs or T cells enriched from blood (not recorded which). The receptor set was obtained from a man aged 50 to 59 who had recovered from COVID-19.

V is TRBV7-8 and J is TRBJ2-5; 8 bases fit TRBD1. Germline assignment: CDR1 SGHVS and CDR2 FQNEAQ. Trimming removed 6 bases from V and 2 bases from J; junction bases left unmatched: 11. The CDR3 is 16 amino acids. The CDR3 region is CASRGLGTGGQETQYF. In DNA, the CDR3 is TGTGCCAGCAGGGGGTTGGGGACAGGTGGTCAAGAGACCCAGTACTTC. Full variable domain (outside the CDR3, taken from reference TRBV7-8 and TRBJ2-5): GAGVSQSPRYKVAKRGQDVALRCDPISGHVSLFWYQQALGQGPEFLTYFQNEAQLDKSGLPSDRFFAERPEGSVSTLKIQRTQQEDSAVYLCASRGLGTGGQETQYFGPGTRLLVL.

This chain connects TRBV2 to TRBJ1-3; maybe TRBD1 (5 bases). The CDR3 spans 15 residues. The V end was cut by 5 bases, the J end by 3 bases, with 14 bases between. Germline CDR1 reads SNHLY; CDR2 reads FYNNEI. Written as DNA, the CDR3 is TGTGCCAGCAGTAGAAGCGGGGCTGGTGGAAACACCATATATTTT. Protein product: CASSRSGAGGNTIYF. The full variable domain, its missing parts supplied by reference TRBV2 and TRBJ1-3, is EPEVTQTPSHQVTQMGQEVILRCVPISNHLYFYWYRQILGQKVEFLVSFYNNEISEKSEIFDDQFSVERPDGSNFTLKIRSTKLEDSAMYFCASSRSGAGGNTIYFGEGSWLTVV.

The rearrangement links TRBV3-1 (or the pseudogene TRBV3-2) to TRBJ2-4, with a possible D match to TRBD2 (5 bases). The CDR3 has 16 residues. The V end lost 0 bases, the J end lost 1 base, and 10 bases lay between the germline ends. In germline, CDR1 is LGHDT, CDR2 YNNKEL (reference sequence). This CDR3 is CASSQERVAAKNIQYF. DNA of the CDR3: TGTGCCAGCAGCCAAGAGAGGGTGGCCGCCAAAAACATTCAGTACTTC.

The genes are TRBV29-1 and TRBJ2-7; 9 positions agree with TRBD1. Germline CDR1 is SQVTM and CDR2 is ANQGSEA. V lost 6 bases and J lost 6; bases outside the gene matches: 3. This CDR3 comprises 11 residues. The chain's CDR3 is CSVGTGREQYF. The CDR3 bases are TGCAGCGTCGGGACAGGGCGCGAGCAGTACTTC.

This rearrangement joins TRBV5-6 to TRBJ2-1; 11 bases are shared with TRBD2. This CDR3 contains 15 residues. The trim removed 1 base at V and 9 bases at J, leaving 6 bases unmatched. Germline lookup yields CDR1 SGHDT and CDR2 YYEEEE. DNA of the CDR3: TGTGCCAGCAGCTTGCCTAGCGGGGGGTGGAGTGAGCAGTTCTTC. Protein: CASSLPSGGWSEQFF. The entire variable domain, with the rest obtained from reference TRBV5-6 and TRBJ2-1, is as follows: DAGVTQSPTHLIKTRGQQVTLRCSPKSGHDTVSWYQQALGQGPQFIFQYYEEEERQRGNFPDRFSGHQFPNYSSELNVNALLLGDSALYLCASSLPSGGWSEQFFGPGTRLTVL.

The rearrangement uses TRBV5-1 and TRBJ1-1, with D hard to call. Trimming removed 1 base from V and 1 base from J, with 20 bases in between. Germline V gene data show CDR1 as SGHRS and CDR2 as YFSETQ. The length of the CDR3 is 18 residues. CDR3 sequence reads: CASSLIVSIGLPNTEAFF. DNA of the CDR3: TGCGCCAGCAGCTTGATAGTATCCATAGGACTCCCGAACACTGAAGCTTTCTTT.

The chain joins TRBV6-2 or TRBV6-3 to TRBJ1-5; 10 nucleotides align to TRBD1. CDR3 length: 16 residues. Germline V gives CDR1 MNHEY, CDR2 SVGEGT. V lost 3 bases, J lost 2 bases, and 4 bases stayed unmatched. As DNA, the CDR3 is TGTGCCAGCAGTTATCGAGGGACAGGGGGCAATCAGCCCCAGCATTTT. Translated: CASSYRGTGGNQPQHF.

The V gene is TRBV19, the J gene TRBJ1-5; 8 bases are a match to TRBD1. The J segment lost 4 bases and the V segment lost 7 bases, leaving 3 bases of the junction unmatched. The CDR3 is 13 residues long. In germline, CDR1 is LNHDA, CDR2 SQIVND (reference sequence). This chain's CDR3 is CASNRGMNQPQHF. CDR3 bases: TGTGCCAGTAACAGGGGGATGAATCAGCCCCAGCATTTT.

The chain is built from TRBV2 and TRBJ2-7, with no clear D. The CDR3 sequence is 14 residues long. V was pared by 5 bases and J by 6 bases, with 17 bases between. The germline V gene has CDR1 SNHLY and CDR2 FYNNEI. CDR3 region: CASSQGPLVSEQYF. The CDR3 coding sequence is TGTGCCAGCAGTCAAGGGCCGTTGGTTTCCGAGCAGTACTTC.

The chain's CDR3 is CASSLTSSYNEQFF. For the CDR3, the DNA is TGTGCCAGCAGCCTCACTAGTTCCTACAATGAGCAGTTCTTC. V usage is TRBV7-2 and J usage is TRBJ2-1; a possible D gene is TRBD2 (5 bases). There are 14 residues in the CDR3. CDR1 SGHTA and CDR2 FQGNSA come from the germline V gene. Trimming stripped 5 bases from V and 1 base from J, with 9 bases between.

The V gene is TRBV9, the J gene TRBJ2-2; the match to TRBD1 covers 7 bases. CDR3 size: 19 residues. CDR1 and CDR2 (germline): SGDLS, YYNGEE. V was clipped by 0 bases and J by 1 base; unmatched bases: 12. The CDR3, as DNA: TGTGCCAGCAGCGTAGGGATCTTGAGGGGACAGAAGAACACCGGGGAGCTGTTTTTT. It specifies CASSVGILRGQKNTGELFF. The whole variable domain, remainder taken from reference TRBV9 and TRBJ2-2, is DSGVTQTPKHLITATGQRVTLRCSPRSGDLSVYWYQQSLDQGLQFLIQYYNGEERAKGNILERFSAQQFPDLHSELNLSSLELGDSALYFCASSVGILRGQKNTGELFFGEGSRLTVL.

Written as DNA, the CDR3 is TGTGCCAGCAGCTTAGGGCTAGCGGGGAACACCGGGGAGCTGTTTTTT. Translating gives CASSLGLAGNTGELFF. This chain connects TRBV7-6 to TRBJ2-2; 8 bases line up with TRBD2. The germline V gene has CDR1 SGHVS and CDR2 FNYEAQ. J was trimmed by 1 base and V by 1 base; bases with no gene match: 2. The CDR3 has 16 amino acids.

The table lists this clone with a few counts. This sequence joins TRBV15 and TRBJ2-3; TRBD1 matches at 9 bases. With 1 base clipped from V and 2 bases from J, the junction kept 4 bases outside the gene matches. The CDR3 totals 16 residues. Germline CDR1 is LNHNV and CDR2 is YYDKDF (reference sequence). The CDR3 DNA sequence: TGTGCCACCAGCAGAGGACAGGGGGAACACACAGATACGCAGTATTTT. Translation: CATSRGQGEHTDTQYF.

The chain couples TRBV5-1 to TRBJ1-1, with D perhaps matching TRBD1 (6 bases). This CDR3 contains 14 residues. Looked up from germline, CDR1 is SGHRS and CDR2 is YFSETQ. The V and J ends lost 0 bases and 4 bases respectively, with 10 bases between them. The CDR3 loop is CASSLARGSTEAFF. DNA for the CDR3: TGCGCCAGCAGCTTGGCCAGGGGATCCACTGAAGCTTTCTTT.

CDR3 sequence reads: CASSQSEGVVGNHVSNQPQHF. The CDR3 coding sequence is TGCGCCAGCAGTCAAAGCGAGGGGGTGGTTGGGAATCACGTCTCCAATCAGCCCCAGCATTTT. The chain joins TRBV23-1 to TRBJ1-5; maybe TRBD1 (6 bases). TRBV23-1 is given ORF status, its function remaining uncertain. The CDR3 spans 21 residues. Trimming pared 2 bases from V and 3 bases from J, leaving 29 bases between.

The rearrangement links TRBV28 to TRBJ1-6; no reliable D call. This CDR3 has 17 amino acids. The V end lost 6 bases, the J end lost 6 bases, and 21 bases lay between the germline ends. Germline V gives CDR1 MDHEN, CDR2 SYDVKM. CDR3 amino acids: CASSPSRFGSGNSPLHF. The DNA for the CDR3 is TGTGCCAGCAGCCCGAGCAGATTTGGGAGCGGTAATTCACCCCTCCACTTT.

This chain links TRBV5-4 with TRBJ2-3; 11 bases match TRBD2. The germline gives CDR1 SGHNT, CDR2 YYREEE (reference sequence). The CDR3 runs 18 residues. Losses at the gene ends were 4 bases for V and 0 bases for J; bases not matched to a gene: 10. The CDR3 sequence: CASSPGTSGHSSTDTQYF. The CDR3 region has the DNA TGTGCCAGCAGCCCCGGGACTAGCGGACATTCTAGCACAGATACGCAGTATTTT.

This chain uses TRBV4-3 with TRBJ1-1; D is possibly TRBD1 (5 bases). Looked up from germline, CDR1 is LGHNA and CDR2 is YSLEER. The V gene lost 0 bases and the J gene lost 1 base, with 9 bases spanning the gap. The CDR3 totals 15 residues. CDR3 coding DNA: TGCGCCAGCAGCCAAGATATAGGGGCGAACACTGAAGCTTTCTTT. Translation: CASSQDIGANTEAFF.

The CDR3 sequence: CASRNRDQPQHF. The CDR3 nucleotides read TGTGCCAGCAGGAACAGGGATCAGCCCCAGCATTTT. V gene TRBV12-3 or TRBV12-4 combines with J gene TRBJ1-5; D perhaps matches TRBD1 (6 bases). V lost 6 bases to trimming and J lost 5 bases, with 8 bases between them. This CDR3 region has 12 residues.

CDR3 sequence: CASSLSGGVYNEQFF. The CDR3 DNA reads as TGTGCCAGCAGCCTCAGCGGCGGGGTATACAATGAGCAGTTCTTC. The rearrangement links TRBV9 to TRBJ2-1; D is perhaps TRBD2 (6 bases). Trimming took off 4 bases at V and 4 bases at J, with 15 bases between the two ends. CDR3 length equals 15 residues. Germline V gives CDR1 SGDLS, CDR2 YYNGEE. Complete variable domain (other parts from reference TRBV9 and TRBJ2-1): DSGVTQTPKHLITATGQRVTLRCSPRSGDLSVYWYQQSLDQGLQFLIQYYNGEERAKGNILERFSAQQFPDLHSELNLSSLELGDSALYFCASSLSGGVYNEQFFGPGTRLTVL.

A remark on this clone: The junction departs from germline at one end; a sequencing error may be responsible. The chain joins TRBV28 to TRBJ1-2; 8 bases map to TRBD1. The CDR3 is 12 amino acids. Per germline, CDR1 MDHEN and CDR2 SYDVKM. CDR3 region: CASSLTGTGLIF. In DNA, the CDR3 is TGTGCCAGCAGTCTCACCGGGACAGGCCTTATCTTC.

V is TRBV19 and J is TRBJ1-2; TRBD1 is a possible D gene (6 bases). CDR3 size: 12 residues. Germline V gene lookup returns CDR1 LNHDA and CDR2 SQIVND (reference sequence). Trimming took off 3 bases at V and 7 bases at J, with 9 bases between the two ends. The CDR3 region is CASSISGVGYTF. For the CDR3, the DNA is TGTGCCAGTAGTATCTCAGGGGTTGGCTACACCTTC.

This chain joins TRBV10-3 and TRBJ2-5, with 11 bases identical to TRBD2. Germline CDR1 reads ENHRY; CDR2 reads SYGVKD. Germline trimming cut 0 bases from V and 2 bases from J; bases unmatched to any gene: 2. This CDR3 comprises 16 residues. The CDR3 is CAISESASGGQETQYF. In DNA form, the CDR3 reads TGTGCCATCAGTGAGTCGGCTAGCGGGGGGCAAGAGACCCAGTACTTC.

V and J are TRBV5-4 and TRBJ2-7, with 8 bases identical to TRBD1. The germline gives CDR1 SGHNT, CDR2 YYREEE (reference sequence). The CDR3 spans 14 residues. J lost 7 bases, V lost 4 bases, and 10 bases had no gene match. The DNA of the CDR3 is TGTGCCAGCAGCGACGGACAGGGAGTGAAGGAGCAGTACTTC. It specifies CASSDGQGVKEQYF.